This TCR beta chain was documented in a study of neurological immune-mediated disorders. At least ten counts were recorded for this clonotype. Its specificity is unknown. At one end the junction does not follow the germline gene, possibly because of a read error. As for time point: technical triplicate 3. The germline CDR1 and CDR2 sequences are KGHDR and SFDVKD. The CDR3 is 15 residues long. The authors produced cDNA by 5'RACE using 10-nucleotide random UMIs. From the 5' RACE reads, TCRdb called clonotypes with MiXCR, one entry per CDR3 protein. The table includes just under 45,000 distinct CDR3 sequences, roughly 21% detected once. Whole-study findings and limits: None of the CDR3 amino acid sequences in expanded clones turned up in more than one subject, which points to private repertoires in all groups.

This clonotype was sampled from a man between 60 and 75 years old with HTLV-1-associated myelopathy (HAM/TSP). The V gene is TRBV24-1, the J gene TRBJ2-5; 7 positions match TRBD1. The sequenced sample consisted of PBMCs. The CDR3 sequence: CATSDPTGSQGTQYF. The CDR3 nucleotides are TGTGCCACCAGTGATCCGACAGGGAGTCAAGGGACCCAGTACTTC.